This TCR beta chain was captured in a study of somatic mutations in cytotoxic T cells in rheumatoid arthritis. As processed by the authors: Only a few patient CD8+ clones above 1% matched published virus-specific TCRB sequences. Profiled with immunoSEQ multiplex PCR; TCRdb holds only in-frame clones, not every one. V and J calls and clone size are given by that table; D and trimming were obtained from the DNA. The sample shows 15,000 to 20,000 clones, over 75% of them seen only once. The CDR3 has 18 residues. Germline lookup yields CDR1 SEHNR and CDR2 FQNEAQ (reference sequence). V trimming: 6 bases; J trimming: 0 bases; junction bases outside the gene matches: 8. Findings and caveats of the study: A finding that went unadjusted for multiple comparisons was the slight underrepresentation of TRBV07 in rheumatoid arthritis patients.

Note on this clone: Its antigen is unidentified.

V gene TRBV7-9 combines with J gene TRBJ2-6, with TRBD1 identical over 10 bases. Sequenced sample: CD8+ T cells sorted from blood. The source of this sequence is an adult with rheumatoid arthritis. CDR3 sequence reads: CASSDPGQGGSGANVLTF. In DNA, the CDR3 is TGTGCCAGCAGTGATCCCGGACAGGGGGGCTCTGGGGCCAACGTCCTGACTTTC.